The source of this T cell receptor beta chain is a study of monozygotic twins with inflammatory bowel disease. Points from the study as a whole: Separate T cell subtypes could not be resolved from one another.

With regard to this clonotype: Its specificity is unknown.

CDR1 and CDR2 (germline): SGHNT, YYREEE (reference sequence). The CDR3 spans 18 residues. TCRdb reprocessed the 5' RACE reads and reports one entry per CDR3 protein, with no DNA. The specimen's table records just under 45,000 distinct CDR3 sequences. V is TRBV5-4 and J is TRBJ2-2; there is no DNA to check the TCRdb D call of TRBD2. The TCR sequence derives from a human donor with ulcerative colitis or Crohn's disease, or a healthy co-twin of an affected twin (not recorded which). Sample: blood. The CDR3: CASSLGSGGTSNTGELFF.